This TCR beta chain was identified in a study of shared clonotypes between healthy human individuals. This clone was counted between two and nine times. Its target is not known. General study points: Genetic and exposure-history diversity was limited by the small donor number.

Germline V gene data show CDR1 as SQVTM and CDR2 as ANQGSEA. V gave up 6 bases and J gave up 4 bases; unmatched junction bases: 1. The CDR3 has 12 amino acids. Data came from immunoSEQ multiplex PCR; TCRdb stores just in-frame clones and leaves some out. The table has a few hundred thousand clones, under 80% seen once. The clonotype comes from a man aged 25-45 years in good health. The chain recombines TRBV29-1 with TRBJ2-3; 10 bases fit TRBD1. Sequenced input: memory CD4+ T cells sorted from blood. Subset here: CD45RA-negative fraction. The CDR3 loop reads CSVGTGADTQYF. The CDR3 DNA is TGCAGCGTGGGGACAGGGGCAGATACGCAGTATTTT.